This T cell receptor (beta chain) was observed in a study of blood T cells in healthy people across ages. No fewer than 6 million PBMCs went into each sample. Study conclusions and caveats: Per million T cells, TCR beta diversity dropped about linearly as age rose.

This clonotype was recorded a few times. What it binds is not known. It was with a sample-barcoded 5' primer and a J-beta primer mix that a second PCR of roughly 7 to 11 cycles was run. One entry per CDR3 protein, called by TCRdb with MiXCR from the 5' RACE reads. The data hold about 1,800,000 distinct CDR3 sequences, with roughly 27% observed a single time. V trimming: 4 bases; J trimming: 6 bases; junction bases outside the gene matches: 10. Germline CDR1 is LGHNA and CDR2 is YSLEER. The CDR3 covers 15 residues. What was sequenced was blood. The sequence derives from a woman under 40 in good health. This chain links TRBV4-3 with TRBJ2-5; the match to TRBD1 covers 8 bases. CDR3 in amino acids: CASSLDRVGGKTQYF. The DNA of the CDR3 is TGCGCCAGCAGCCTGGACAGGGTGGGTGGGAAGACCCAGTACTTC.